The clone carrying this T cell receptor beta chain has only a few counts. The sample belongs to a study of blood T cell repertoires in COVID-19. About the research overall: The samples span acute and convalescent COVID-19 from the United States, Italy and Spain. In each case, the material was cDNA or gDNA derived from T cells, B-cell-depleted T cells, or PBMCs.

In the original processing: Reference gene primer amplification in the assay estimated nucleated cell counts. The data were produced by immunoSEQ multiplex PCR, yet TCRdb's version contains in-frame clones alone and is incomplete. From that table come the V and J calls and clone size; the DNA was used to work out D and trimming. Of about 210,000 clones in the sample, 89% were seen once. The length of the CDR3 is 14 residues. Between the trimmed V and J ends, which lost 5 bases and 12 bases, there was a span of 20 bases. Germline assignment: CDR1 SEHNR and CDR2 FQNEAQ (reference sequence). Sequencing used peripheral blood. The gene calls are TRBV7-9 and TRBJ2-1; TRBD1 is a possible D gene (8 bases). The clonotype originates from a woman between 35 and 50 years old with acute or convalescent COVID-19. The CDR3 here is CASSPPVTGEGQFF. DNA of the CDR3: TGTGCCAGCAGCCCCCCGGTGACAGGGGAGGGGCAGTTCTTC.